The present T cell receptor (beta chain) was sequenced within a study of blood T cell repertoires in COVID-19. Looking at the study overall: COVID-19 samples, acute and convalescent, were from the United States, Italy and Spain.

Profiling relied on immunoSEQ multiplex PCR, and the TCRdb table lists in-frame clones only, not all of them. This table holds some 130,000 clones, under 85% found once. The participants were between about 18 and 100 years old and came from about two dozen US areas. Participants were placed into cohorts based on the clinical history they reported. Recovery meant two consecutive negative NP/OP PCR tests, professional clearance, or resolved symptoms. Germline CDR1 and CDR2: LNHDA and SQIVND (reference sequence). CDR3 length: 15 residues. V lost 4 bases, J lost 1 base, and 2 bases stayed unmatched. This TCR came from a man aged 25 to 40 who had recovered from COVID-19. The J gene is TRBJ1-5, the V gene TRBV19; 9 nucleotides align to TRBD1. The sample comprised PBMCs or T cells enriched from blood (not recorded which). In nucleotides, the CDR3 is TGTGCCAGTAGTAGGACAGGGGAGAGCAATCAGCCCCAGCATTTT. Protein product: CASSRTGESNQPQHF.